This is a list of T cell receptor beta chains from one sample in a study of cytomegalovirus exposure and HLA in healthy donors. Clones were sequenced by immunoSEQ multiplex PCR, and TCRdb holds only the in-frame ones, with some missing. The data contain roughly 45,000 clones, under 60% of them singletons. The sample was PBMCs. These receptors came from a man in his 60s in good health and CMV-seronegative. CDR3s include the opening cysteine and the closing phenylalanine or tryptophan. The D gene is left open where the match is weak. Size values are once, few and many counts, or a class for expanded clones, and some rows have none.

cdr3_aa cdr3_nt j_call clone_size v_call d_call
CSVLLPRGGTEAFF TGCAGCGTTTTACTACCGAGGGGGGGCACTGAAGCTTTCTTT TRBJ1-1 . TRBV29-1 .
CASSLQGAAKETQYF TGTGCCAGCAGCTTACAGGGGGCCGCTAAAGAGACCCAGTACTTC TRBJ2-5 . TRBV7-6 TRBD1
CASSPQGDTYEQYF TGTGCCAGCTCACCGCAGGGGGACACCTACGAGCAGTACTTC TRBJ2-7 . TRBV18 TRBD1
CASKAGAESNQPQHF TGTGCCAGCAAGGCGGGGGCAGAGAGCAATCAGCCCCAGCATTTT TRBJ1-5 few TRBV6-1 .
CASSQLPRGGDEQFF TGCGCCAGCAGCCAACTCCCCAGAGGGGGAGATGAGCAGTTCTTC TRBJ2-1 once TRBV4-1 .
CASSLVGDTKYEQYF TGCGCCAGCAGCTTGGTAGGGGATACTAAATACGAGCAGTACTTC TRBJ2-7 . TRBV5-1 .
CASSSGGQYNEQFF TGCGCCAGCAGTTCGGGAGGACAATACAATGAGCAGTTCTTC TRBJ2-1 . TRBV10-1 TRBD2
CASSQDASGTYEQYF TGCGCCAGCAGCCAAGACGCTAGCGGAACCTACGAGCAGTACTTC TRBJ2-7 . TRBV4-3 TRBD2
CAWRKGGGTEAFF TGTGCCTGGAGGAAGGGAGGGGGGACTGAAGCTTTCTTT TRBJ1-1 . TRBV30 .
CAIMRASGSLSYNEQFF TGTGCCATCATGCGGGCTAGCGGGAGTCTCTCCTACAATGAGCAGTTCTTC TRBJ2-1 . TRBV10-3 TRBD2
CASSPSGGNQPQHF TGTGCCAGCAGCCCTTCTGGAGGCAATCAGCCCCAGCATTTT TRBJ1-5 few TRBV7-2 .
CASSPLGGRYEQYF TGCGCCAGCAGTCCCCTCGGGGGGCGATACGAGCAGTACTTC TRBJ2-7 . TRBV10-1 .
CSVHRDRGTEAFF TGCAGCGTTCACCGGGACAGGGGCACTGAAGCTTTCTTT TRBJ1-1 . TRBV29-1 TRBD1
CASSLQGDTQYF TGTGCCAGCAGCCTACAGGGAGATACGCAGTATTTT TRBJ2-3 few TRBV5-8 .
CASSSPGTRAYEQYF TGTGCCAGCAGTTCTCCCGGGACTAGAGCCTACGAGCAGTACTTC TRBJ2-7 . TRBV27 TRBD2